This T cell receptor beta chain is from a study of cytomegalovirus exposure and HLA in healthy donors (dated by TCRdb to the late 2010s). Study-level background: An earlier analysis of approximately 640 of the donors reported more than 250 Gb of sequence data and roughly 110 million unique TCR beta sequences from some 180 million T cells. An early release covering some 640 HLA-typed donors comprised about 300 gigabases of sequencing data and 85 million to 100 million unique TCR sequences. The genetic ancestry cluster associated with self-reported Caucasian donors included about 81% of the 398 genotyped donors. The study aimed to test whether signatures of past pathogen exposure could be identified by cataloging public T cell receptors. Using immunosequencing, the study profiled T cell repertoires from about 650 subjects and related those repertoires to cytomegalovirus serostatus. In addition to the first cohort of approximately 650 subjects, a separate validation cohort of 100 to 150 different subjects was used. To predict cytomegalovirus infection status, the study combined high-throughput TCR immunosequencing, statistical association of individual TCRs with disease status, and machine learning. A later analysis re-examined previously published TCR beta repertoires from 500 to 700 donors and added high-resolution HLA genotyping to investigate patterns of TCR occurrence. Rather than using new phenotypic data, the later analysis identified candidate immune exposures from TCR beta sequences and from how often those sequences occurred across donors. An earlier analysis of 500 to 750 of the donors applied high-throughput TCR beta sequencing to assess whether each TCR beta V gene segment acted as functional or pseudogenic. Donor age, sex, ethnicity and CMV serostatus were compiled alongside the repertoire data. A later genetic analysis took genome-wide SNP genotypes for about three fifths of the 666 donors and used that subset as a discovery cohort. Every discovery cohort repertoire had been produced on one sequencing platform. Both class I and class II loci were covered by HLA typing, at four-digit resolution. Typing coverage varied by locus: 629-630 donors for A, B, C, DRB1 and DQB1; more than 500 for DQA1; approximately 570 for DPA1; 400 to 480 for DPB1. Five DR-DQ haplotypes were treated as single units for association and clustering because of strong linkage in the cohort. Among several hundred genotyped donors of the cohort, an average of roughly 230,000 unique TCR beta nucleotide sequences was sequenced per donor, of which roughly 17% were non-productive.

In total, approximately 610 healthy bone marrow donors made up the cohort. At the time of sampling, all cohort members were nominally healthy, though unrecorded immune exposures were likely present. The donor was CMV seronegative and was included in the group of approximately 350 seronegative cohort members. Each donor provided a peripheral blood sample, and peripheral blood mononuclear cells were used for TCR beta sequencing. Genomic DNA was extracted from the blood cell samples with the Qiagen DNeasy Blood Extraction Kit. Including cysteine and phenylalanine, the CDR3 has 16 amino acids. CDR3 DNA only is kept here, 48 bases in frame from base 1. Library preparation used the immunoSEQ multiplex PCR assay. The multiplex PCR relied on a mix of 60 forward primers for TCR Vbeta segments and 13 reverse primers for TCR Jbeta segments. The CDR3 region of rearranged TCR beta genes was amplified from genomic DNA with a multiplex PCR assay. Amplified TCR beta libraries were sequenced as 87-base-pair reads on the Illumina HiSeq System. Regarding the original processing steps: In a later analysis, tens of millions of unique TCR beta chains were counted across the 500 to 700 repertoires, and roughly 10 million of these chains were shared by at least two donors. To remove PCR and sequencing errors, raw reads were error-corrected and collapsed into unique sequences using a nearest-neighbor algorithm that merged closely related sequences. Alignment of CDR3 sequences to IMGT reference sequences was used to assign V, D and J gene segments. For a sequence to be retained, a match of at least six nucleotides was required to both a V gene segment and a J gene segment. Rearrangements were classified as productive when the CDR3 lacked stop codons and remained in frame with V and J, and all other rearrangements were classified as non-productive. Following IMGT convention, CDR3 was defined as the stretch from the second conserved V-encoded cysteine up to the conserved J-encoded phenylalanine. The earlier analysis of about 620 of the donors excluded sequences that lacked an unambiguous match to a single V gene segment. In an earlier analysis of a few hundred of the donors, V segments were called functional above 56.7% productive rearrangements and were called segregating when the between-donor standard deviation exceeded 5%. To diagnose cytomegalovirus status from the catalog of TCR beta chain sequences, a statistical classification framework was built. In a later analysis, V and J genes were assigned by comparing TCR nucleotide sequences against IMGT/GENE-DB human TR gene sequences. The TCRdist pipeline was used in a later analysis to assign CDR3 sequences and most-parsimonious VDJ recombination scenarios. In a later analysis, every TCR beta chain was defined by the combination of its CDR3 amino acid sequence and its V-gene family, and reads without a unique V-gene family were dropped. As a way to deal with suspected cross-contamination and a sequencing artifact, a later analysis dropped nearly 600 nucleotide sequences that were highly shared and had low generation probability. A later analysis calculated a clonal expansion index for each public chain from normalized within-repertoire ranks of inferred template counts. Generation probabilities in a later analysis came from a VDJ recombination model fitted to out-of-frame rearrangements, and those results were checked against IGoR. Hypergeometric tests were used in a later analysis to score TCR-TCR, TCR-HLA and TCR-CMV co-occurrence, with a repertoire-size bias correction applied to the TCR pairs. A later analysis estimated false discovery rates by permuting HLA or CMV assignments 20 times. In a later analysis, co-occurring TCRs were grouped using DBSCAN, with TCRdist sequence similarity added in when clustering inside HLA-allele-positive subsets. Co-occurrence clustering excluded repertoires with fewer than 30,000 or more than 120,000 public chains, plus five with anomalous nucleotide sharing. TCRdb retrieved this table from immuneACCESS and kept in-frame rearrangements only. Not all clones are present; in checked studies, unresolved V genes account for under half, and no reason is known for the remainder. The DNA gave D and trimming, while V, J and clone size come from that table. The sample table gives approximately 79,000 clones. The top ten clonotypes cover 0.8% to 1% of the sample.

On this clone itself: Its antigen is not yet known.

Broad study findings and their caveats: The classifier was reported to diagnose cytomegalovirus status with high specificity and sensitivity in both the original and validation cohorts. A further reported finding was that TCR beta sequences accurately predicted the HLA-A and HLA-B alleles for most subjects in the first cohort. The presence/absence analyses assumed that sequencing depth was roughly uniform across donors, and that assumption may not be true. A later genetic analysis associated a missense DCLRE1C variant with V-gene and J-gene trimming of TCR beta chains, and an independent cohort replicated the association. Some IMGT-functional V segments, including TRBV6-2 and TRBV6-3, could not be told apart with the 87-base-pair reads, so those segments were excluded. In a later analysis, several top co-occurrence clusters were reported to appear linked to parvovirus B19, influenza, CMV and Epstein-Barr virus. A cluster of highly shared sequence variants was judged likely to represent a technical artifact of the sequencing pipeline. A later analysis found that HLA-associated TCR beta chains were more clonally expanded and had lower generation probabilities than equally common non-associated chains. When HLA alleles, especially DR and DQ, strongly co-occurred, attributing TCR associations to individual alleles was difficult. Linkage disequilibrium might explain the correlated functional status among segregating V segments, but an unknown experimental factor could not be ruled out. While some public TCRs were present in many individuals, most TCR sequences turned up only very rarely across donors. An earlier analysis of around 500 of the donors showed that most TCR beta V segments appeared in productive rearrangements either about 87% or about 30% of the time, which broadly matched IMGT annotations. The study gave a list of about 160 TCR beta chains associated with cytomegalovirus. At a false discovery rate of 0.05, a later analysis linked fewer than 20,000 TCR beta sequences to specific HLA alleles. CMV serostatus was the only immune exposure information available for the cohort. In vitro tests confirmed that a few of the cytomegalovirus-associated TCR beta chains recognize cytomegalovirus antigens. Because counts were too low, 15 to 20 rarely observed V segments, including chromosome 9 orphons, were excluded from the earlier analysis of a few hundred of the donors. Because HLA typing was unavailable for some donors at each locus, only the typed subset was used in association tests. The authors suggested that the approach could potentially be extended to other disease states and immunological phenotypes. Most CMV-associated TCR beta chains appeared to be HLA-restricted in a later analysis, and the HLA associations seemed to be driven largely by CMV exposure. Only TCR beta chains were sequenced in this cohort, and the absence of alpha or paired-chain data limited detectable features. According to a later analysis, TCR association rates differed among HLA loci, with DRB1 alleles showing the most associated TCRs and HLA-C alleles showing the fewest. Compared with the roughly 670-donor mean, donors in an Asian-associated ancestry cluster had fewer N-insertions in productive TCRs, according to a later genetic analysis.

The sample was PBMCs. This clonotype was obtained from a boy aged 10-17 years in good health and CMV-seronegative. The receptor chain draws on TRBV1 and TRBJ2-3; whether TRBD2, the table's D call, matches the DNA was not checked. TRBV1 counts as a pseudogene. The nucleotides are TGCACCAGCAGCCAAGATACTAGCAAACGGTTAGATACGCAGTATTTT. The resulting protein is CTSSQDTSKRLDTQYF.